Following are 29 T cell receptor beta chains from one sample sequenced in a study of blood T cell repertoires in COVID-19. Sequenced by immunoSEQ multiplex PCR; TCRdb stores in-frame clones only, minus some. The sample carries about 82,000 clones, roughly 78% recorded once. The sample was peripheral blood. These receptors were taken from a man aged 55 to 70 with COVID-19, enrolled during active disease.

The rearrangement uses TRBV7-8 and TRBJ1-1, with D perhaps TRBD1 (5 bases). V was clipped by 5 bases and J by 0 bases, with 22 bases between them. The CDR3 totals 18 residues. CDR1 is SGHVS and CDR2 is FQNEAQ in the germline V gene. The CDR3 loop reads CASSPAWGVVGMNTEAFF. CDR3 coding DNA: TGTGCCAGCAGCCCCGCCTGGGGGGTGGTGGGAATGAACACTGAAGCTTTCTTT.

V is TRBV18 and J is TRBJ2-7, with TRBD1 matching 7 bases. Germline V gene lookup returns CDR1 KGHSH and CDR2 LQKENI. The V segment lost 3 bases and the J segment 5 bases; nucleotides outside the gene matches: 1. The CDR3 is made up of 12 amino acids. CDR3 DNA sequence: TGTGCCAGCTCACCGACAGGGCACGAGCAGTACTTC. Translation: CASSPTGHEQYF.

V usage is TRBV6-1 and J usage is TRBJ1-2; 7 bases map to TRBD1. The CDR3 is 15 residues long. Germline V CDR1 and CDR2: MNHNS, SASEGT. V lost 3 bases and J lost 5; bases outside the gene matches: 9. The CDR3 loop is CASSERHRDSYGYTF. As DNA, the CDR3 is TGTGCCAGCAGTGAGCGGCACCGGGACAGTTATGGCTACACCTTC.

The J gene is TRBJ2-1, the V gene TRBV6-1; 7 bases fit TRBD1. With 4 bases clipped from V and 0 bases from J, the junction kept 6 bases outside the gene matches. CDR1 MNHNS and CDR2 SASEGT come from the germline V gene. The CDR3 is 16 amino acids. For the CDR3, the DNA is TGTGCCAGCAGTGGCCGACAGGGCCGCTCCTACAATGAGCAGTTCTTC. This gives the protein CASSGRQGRSYNEQFF.

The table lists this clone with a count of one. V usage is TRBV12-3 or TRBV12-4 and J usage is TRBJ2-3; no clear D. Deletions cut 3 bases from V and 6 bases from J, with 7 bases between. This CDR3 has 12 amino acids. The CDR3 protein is CASSFSGDTQYF. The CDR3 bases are TGTGCCAGCAGTTTTTCCGGGGATACGCAGTATTTT.

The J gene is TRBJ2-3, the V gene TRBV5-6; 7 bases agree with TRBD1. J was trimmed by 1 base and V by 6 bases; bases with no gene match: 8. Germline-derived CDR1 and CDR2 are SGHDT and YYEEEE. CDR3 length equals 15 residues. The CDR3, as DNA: TGTGCCAGCACCCTAACAGGGGATGGCACAGATACGCAGTATTTT. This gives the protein CASTLTGDGTDTQYF.

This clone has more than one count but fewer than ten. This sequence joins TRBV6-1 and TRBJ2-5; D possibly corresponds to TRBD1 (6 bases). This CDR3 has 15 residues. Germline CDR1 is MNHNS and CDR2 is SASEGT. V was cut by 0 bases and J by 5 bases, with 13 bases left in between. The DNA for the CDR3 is TGTGCCAGCAGTGAAGCTCCAGGGGCCAGGGAGACCCAGTACTTC. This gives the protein CASSEAPGARETQYF.

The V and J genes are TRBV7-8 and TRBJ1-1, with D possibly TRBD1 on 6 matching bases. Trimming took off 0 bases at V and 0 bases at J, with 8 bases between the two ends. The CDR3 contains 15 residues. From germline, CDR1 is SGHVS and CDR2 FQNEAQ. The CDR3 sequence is CASSLAGTLNTEAFF. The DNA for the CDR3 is TGTGCCAGCAGCTTAGCCGGGACACTGAACACTGAAGCTTTCTTT.

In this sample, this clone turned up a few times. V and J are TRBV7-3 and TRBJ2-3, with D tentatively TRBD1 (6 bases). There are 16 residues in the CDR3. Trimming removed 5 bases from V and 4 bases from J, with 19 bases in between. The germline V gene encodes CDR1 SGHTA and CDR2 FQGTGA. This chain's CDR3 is CASSRERGNGADTQYF. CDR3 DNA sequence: TGTGCCAGCAGCCGAGAAAGGGGGAACGGGGCAGATACGCAGTATTTT.

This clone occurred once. In DNA form, the CDR3 reads TGTGCCACGCACCCTCTTAGCGGGGTTACAGATACGCAGTATTTT. Residues: CATHPLSGVTDTQYF. The genes are TRBV6-5 and TRBJ2-3; TRBD2 agrees at 8 bases. The CDR3 is made up of 15 amino acids. Trimming at V came to 10 bases and at J to 3 bases, leaving 12 bases not matched to a gene. Germline V gene lookup returns CDR1 MNHEY and CDR2 SVGAGI.

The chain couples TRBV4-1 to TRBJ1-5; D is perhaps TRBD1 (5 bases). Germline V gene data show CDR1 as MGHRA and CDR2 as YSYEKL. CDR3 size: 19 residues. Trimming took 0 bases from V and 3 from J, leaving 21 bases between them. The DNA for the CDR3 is TGCGCCAGCAGCCAAGATATTTCACTTGCAGGGATCGACAATCAGCCCCAGCATTTT. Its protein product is CASSQDISLAGIDNQPQHF.

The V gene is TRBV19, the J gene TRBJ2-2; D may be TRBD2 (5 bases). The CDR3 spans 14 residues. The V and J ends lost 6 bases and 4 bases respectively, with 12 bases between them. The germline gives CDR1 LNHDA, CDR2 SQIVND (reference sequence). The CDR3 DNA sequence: TGTGCCAGTAGCCTAGCCGCGGGCACCGGGGAGCTGTTTTTT. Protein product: CASSLAAGTGELFF.

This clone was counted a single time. CDR3 DNA: TGTGCCATCAGTGAGTCGTGGGGACAGGGCTCTGAAAAACTGTTTTTT. This gives the protein CAISESWGQGSEKLFF. This chain connects TRBV10-3 to TRBJ1-4; 9 nucleotides line up with TRBD1. This CDR3 spans 16 amino acids. CDR1 is ENHRY, CDR2 SYGVKD, per germline. V dropped 0 bases and J dropped 7; count of bases not matched to a gene: 6.

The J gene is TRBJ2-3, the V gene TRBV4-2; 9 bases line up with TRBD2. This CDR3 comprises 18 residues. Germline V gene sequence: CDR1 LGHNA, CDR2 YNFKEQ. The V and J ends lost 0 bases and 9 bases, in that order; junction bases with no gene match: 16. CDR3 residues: CASSQDRPASGTAGTQYF. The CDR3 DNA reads TGTGCCAGCAGCCAAGATCGACCGGCTAGCGGGACTGCCGGGACGCAGTATTTT.

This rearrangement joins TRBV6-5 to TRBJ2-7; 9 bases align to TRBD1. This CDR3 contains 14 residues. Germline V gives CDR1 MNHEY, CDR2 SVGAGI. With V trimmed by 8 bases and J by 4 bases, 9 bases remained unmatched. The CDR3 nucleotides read TGTGCCAGCCAACGGGGGACAGGGTCTTACGAGCAGTACTTC. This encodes CASQRGTGSYEQYF.

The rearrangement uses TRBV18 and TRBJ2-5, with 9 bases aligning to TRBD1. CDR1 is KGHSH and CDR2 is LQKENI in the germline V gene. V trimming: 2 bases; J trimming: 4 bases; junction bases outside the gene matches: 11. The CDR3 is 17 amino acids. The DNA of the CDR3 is TGTGCCAGCTCACCAAGTTACGGGACAGGGATGCGAGAGACCCAGTACTTC. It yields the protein CASSPSYGTGMRETQYF.

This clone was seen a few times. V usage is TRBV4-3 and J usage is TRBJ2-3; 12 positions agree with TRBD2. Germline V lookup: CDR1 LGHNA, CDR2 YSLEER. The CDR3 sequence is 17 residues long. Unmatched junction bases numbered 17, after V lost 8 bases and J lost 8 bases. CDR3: CASAVSRASGRGGTQYF. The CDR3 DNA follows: TGCGCCAGCGCCGTATCTCGGGCTAGCGGGAGGGGTGGTACGCAGTATTTT.

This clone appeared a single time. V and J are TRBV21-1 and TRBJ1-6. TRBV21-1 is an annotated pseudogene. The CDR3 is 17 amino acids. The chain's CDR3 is CASSKIGGRGLDSPLHF. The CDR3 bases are TGTGCCAGCAGCAAAATCGGCGGGAGGGGGCTTGATTCACCCCTCCACTTT.

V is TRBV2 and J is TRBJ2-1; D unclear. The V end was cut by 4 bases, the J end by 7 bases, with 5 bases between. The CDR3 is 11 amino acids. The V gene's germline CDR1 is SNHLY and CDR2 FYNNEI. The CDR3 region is CASSGENEQFF. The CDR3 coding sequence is TGTGCCAGCAGTGGCGAGAATGAGCAGTTCTTC.

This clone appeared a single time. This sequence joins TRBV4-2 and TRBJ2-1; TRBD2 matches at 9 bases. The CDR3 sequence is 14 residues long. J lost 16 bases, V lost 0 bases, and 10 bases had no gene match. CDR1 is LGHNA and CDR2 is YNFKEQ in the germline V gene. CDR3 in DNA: TGTGCCAGCAGCCAAGAGGACGGCGGGGGGGCCGCATTCTTC. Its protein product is CASSQEDGGGAAFF.

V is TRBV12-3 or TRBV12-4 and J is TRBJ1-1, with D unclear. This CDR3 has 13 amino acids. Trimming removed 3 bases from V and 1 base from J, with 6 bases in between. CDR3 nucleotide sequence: TGTGCCAGCAGTTTGTGGCAGAACACTGAAGCTTTCTTT. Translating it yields CASSLWQNTEAFF.

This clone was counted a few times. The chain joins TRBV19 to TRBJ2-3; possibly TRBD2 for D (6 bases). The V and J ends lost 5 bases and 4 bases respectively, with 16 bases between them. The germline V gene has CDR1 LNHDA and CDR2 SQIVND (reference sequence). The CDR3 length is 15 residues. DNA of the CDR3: TGTGCCAGTAGTGTCCAACTAGCCCGAGCAGATACGCAGTATTTT. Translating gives CASSVQLARADTQYF.

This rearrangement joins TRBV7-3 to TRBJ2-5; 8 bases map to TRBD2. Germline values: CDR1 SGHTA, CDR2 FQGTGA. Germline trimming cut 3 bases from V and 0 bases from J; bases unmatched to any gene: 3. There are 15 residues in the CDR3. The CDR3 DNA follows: TGTGCCAGCAGCTTGGTCGGGGGGGACCAAGAGACCCAGTACTTC. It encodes CASSLVGGDQETQYF. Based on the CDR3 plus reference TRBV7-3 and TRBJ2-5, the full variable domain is GAGVSQTPSNKVTEKGKYVELRCDPISGHTALYWYRQSLGQGPEFLIYFQGTGAADDSGLPNDRFFAVRPEGSVSTLKIQRTERGDSAVYLCASSLVGGDQETQYFGPGTRLLVL.

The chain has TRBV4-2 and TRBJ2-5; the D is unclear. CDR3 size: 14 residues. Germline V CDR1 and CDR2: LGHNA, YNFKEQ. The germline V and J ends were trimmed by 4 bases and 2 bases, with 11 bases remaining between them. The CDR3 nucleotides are TGTGCCAGCAGCCCCGACTGGTTACAAGAGACCCAGTACTTC. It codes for CASSPDWLQETQYF.

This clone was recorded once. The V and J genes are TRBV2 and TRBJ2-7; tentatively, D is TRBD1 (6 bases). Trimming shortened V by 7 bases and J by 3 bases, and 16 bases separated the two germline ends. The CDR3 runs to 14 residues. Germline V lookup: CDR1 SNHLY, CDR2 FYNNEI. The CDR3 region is CASIGDRRSYEQYF. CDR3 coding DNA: TGTGCCAGCATCGGTGACAGGCGAAGCTACGAGCAGTACTTC.

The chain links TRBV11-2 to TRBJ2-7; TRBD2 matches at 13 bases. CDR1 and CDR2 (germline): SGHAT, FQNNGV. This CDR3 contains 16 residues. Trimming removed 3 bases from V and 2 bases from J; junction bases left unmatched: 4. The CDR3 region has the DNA TGTGCCAGCAGCTTTTGGGGGACTAGCGGGACCTACGAGCAGTACTTC. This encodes CASSFWGTSGTYEQYF. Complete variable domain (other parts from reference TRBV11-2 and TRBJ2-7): EAGVAQSPRYKIIEKRQSVAFWCNPISGHATLYWYQQILGQGPKLLIQFQNNGVVDDSQLPKDRFSAERLKGVDSTLKIQPAKLEDSAVYLCASSFWGTSGTYEQYFGPGTRLTVT.

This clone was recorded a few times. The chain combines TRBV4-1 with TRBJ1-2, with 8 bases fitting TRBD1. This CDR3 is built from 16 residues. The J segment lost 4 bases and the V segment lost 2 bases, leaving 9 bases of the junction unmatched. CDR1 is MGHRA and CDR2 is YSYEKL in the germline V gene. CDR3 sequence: CASSQQAAGGSYGYTF. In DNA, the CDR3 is TGCGCCAGCAGCCAACAGGCGGCAGGGGGCAGCTATGGCTACACCTTC.

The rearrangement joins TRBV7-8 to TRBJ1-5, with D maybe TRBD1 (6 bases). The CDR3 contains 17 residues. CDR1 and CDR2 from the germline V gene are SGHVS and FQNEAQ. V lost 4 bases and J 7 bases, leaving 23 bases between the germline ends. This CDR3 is CASSSDGLTGAGQPQHF. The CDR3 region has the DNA TGTGCCAGCAGCTCGGACGGATTGACAGGCGCAGGGCAGCCCCAGCATTTT. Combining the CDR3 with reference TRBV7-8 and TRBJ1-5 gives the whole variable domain GAGVSQSPRYKVAKRGQDVALRCDPISGHVSLFWYQQALGQGPEFLTYFQNEAQLDKSGLPSDRFFAERPEGSVSTLKIQRTQQEDSAVYLCASSSDGLTGAGQPQHFGDGTRLSIL.

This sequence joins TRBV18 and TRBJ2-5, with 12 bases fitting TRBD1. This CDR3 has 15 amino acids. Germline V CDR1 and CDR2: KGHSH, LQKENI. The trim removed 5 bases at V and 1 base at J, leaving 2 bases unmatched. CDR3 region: CASSSGQGAQETQYF. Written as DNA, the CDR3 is TGTGCCAGCTCATCGGGACAGGGGGCCCAAGAGACCCAGTACTTC.